The T cell receptor beta chain under discussion was sequenced for a study of control samples from healthy donors and cancer patients. The ends lost 4 bases at V and 3 bases at J; junction bases unmatched: 10. The CDR3 covers 19 residues. Germline-derived CDR1 and CDR2 are SGHTA and FQGTGA. As to this clone: The same CDR3 can be traced to other DNA sequences in this sample.

Sequenced by immunoSEQ multiplex PCR; TCRdb stores in-frame clones only, minus some. The table records tens of thousands of clones, around 80% of them present only once. This chain uses TRBV7-3 with TRBJ2-6; 12 nucleotides line up with TRBD1. The TCR was taken from a man aged 55 to 70 with head and neck cancer. The specimen was PBMCs. CDR3 sequence: CASSSRGQGAGFGANVLTF. CDR3 bases: TGTGCCAGCAGCTCTCGGGGACAGGGGGCTGGGTTTGGGGCCAACGTCCTGACTTTC.